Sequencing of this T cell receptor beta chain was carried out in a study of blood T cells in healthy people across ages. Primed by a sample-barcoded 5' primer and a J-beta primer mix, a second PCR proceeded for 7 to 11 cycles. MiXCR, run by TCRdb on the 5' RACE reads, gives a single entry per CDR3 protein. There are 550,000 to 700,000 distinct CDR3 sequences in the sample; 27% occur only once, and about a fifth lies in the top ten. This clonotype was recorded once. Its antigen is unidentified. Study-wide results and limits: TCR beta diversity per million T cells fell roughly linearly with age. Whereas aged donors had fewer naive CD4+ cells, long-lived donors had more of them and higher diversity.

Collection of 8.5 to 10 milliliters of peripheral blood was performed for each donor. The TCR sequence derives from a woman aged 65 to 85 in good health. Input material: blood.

The CDR3 DNA reads as TGCAGTGCTAGCCGGGCGGCAGGACGAAAAGAGACCCAGTACTTC. Protein: CSASRAAGRKETQYF. The chain links TRBV20-1 to TRBJ2-5; D is unclear. The CDR3 extends over 15 amino acids. V lost 3 bases and J lost 3, with 17 bases in between. Germline-derived CDR1 and CDR2 are DFQATT and SNEGSKA (reference sequence).